The TCR beta chain under discussion was sequenced for a study of T cell responses to AZD1222 COVID-19 vaccine. On this clone: Its antigen remains unknown.

Doses given second, at about 4 or about 12 weeks, were pooled. Study-wide results and limits: It was only after the peak T cell response that any repertoires were sampled. Two doses of AZD1222 preceded a rise in Spike-specific TCR breadth and depth. Of spike-specific TCRs, nearly half reportedly target regions left unmutated in variants.

This CDR3 is built from 15 residues. The germline CDR1 and CDR2 sequences are MNHEY and SVGAGI. Germline trimming cut 9 bases from V and 0 bases from J; bases unmatched to any gene: 7. Some clones are missing from TCRdb's copy, which holds only in-frame ones; the method was immunoSEQ multiplex PCR. The sample gives under 150,000 clones, 80% to 95% of which show up once; about 1.1% is in the top ten. Specimen: peripheral blood, collected 28 days after the second AZD1222 dose. The sequence was obtained from an adult who received the AZD1222 COVID-19 vaccine. The chain is built from TRBV6-5 and TRBJ1-4; TRBD1 matches 7 bases. CDR3 region: CASSAGQSTNEKLFF. CDR3 nucleotide sequence: TGTGCCAGTTCGGCGGGACAGTCAACTAATGAAAAACTGTTTTTT.